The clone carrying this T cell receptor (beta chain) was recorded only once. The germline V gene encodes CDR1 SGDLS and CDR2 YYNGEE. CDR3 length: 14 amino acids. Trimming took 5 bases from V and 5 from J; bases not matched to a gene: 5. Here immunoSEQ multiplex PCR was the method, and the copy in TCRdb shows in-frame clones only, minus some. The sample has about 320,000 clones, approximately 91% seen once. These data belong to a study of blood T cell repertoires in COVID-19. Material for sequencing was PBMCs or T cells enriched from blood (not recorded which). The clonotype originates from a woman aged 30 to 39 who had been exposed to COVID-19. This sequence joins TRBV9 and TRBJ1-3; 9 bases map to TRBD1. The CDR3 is CASRKDRGRNTIYF. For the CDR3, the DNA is TGTGCCAGCAGGAAGGACAGGGGTCGAAACACCATATATTTT.